What follows are 27 T cell receptor beta chains derived from one specimen sequenced in a study of T cell responses to AZD1222 COVID-19 vaccine. Data came from immunoSEQ multiplex PCR; TCRdb stores just in-frame clones and leaves some out. The data hold some 110,000 clones, with 75% to 90% observed a single time. Sequenced material: peripheral blood, taken on day 0 of AZD1222 vaccination. The receptors stem from an adult in good health.

This chain uses TRBV7-2 with TRBJ2-5; the D gene is possibly TRBD2 (6 bases). V lost 5 bases and J 5 bases, leaving 15 bases between the germline ends. Germline-derived CDR1 and CDR2 are SGHTA and FQGNSA. The length of the CDR3 is 14 residues. The CDR3 region has the DNA TGTGCCAGCAGCCCCCGACTAGGAGGGGAGACCCAGTACTTC. The encoded protein is CASSPRLGGETQYF.

This chain uses TRBV28 with TRBJ2-3, with TRBD2 matching 9 bases. CDR1 is MDHEN, CDR2 SYDVKM, per germline. The CDR3 covers 14 residues. J gave up 2 bases and V 6 bases, and 3 bases lay outside the gene matches. In DNA, the CDR3 is TGTGCCAGCAGGGTAGCGGGGGCCACAGATACGCAGTATTTT. As protein: CASRVAGATDTQYF. Full variable domain (outside the CDR3, taken from reference TRBV28 and TRBJ2-3): DVKVTQSSRYLVKRTGEKVFLECVQDMDHENMFWYRQDPGLGLRLIYFSYDVKMKEKGDIPEGYSVSREKKERFSLILESASTNQTSMYLCASRVAGATDTQYFGPGTRLTVL.

There are a few counts of this clone. The chain is built from TRBV7-8 and TRBJ2-5, with D possibly being TRBD2 (5 bases). This CDR3 has 16 amino acids. From germline, CDR1 is SGHVS and CDR2 FQNEAQ. Trimming removed 5 bases at V and 4 bases at J, with 20 bases between. The CDR3 nucleotides read TGTGCCAGCAGCCCCCCTCGGCGGCTAGCTCGAGAGACCCAGTACTTC. It specifies CASSPPRRLARETQYF.

V gene TRBV27 combines with J gene TRBJ1-3, with D uncertain. Germline assignment: CDR1 MNHEY and CDR2 SMNVEV (reference sequence). The ends were cut back, 6 bases at V and 3 bases at J, with 12 bases in the middle. The CDR3 length is 14 residues. CDR3 residues: CASSATNFGNTIYF. The CDR3 region has the DNA TGTGCCAGCAGCGCGACTAACTTTGGAAACACCATATATTTT.

Worth noting for this clone: Compared with germline, one end of the junction differs, possibly owing to a read error. The V gene is TRBV6-1, the J gene TRBJ1-6; D is unclear. CDR3 length equals 11 residues. CDR1 and CDR2 from the germline V gene are MNHNS and SASEGT. In DNA form, the CDR3 reads TGTGCCAGCAGGGATAACTCACCCCTCCACTTT. Its translation is CASRDNSPLHF.

The chain has TRBV6-5 and TRBJ2-7; D call uncertain. The germline V gene encodes CDR1 MNHEY and CDR2 SVGAGI. This CDR3 spans 14 amino acids. The V end lost 0 bases, the J end lost 2 bases, and 8 bases lay between the germline ends. For the CDR3, the DNA is TGTGCCAGCAGTTACTCAGCACAGCCCTACGAGCAGTACTTC. Translated: CASSYSAQPYEQYF.

This rearrangement joins TRBV4-1 to TRBJ2-5; possibly TRBD1 for D (6 bases). This CDR3 comprises 14 residues. The V and J ends lost 2 bases and 3 bases respectively, with 10 bases between them. CDR1 is MGHRA and CDR2 is YSYEKL in the germline V gene. The CDR3 protein is CASSQQGIEETQYF. The CDR3 nucleotides read TGCGCCAGCAGCCAACAGGGGATCGAAGAGACCCAGTACTTC.

This rearrangement joins TRBV10-2 to TRBJ2-1; a weak D match, TRBD2 (5 bases). CDR1 and CDR2 from the germline V gene are WSHSY and SAAADI. The CDR3 totals 12 residues. V dropped 10 bases and J dropped 8 bases, with 15 bases sitting between them. DNA for the CDR3: TGCGCCATCGGACTCAGTTGGGATGAGCAGTTCTTC. This translates into CAIGLSWDEQFF.

This chain connects TRBV7-2 to TRBJ1-5; D remains ambiguous. The germline CDR1 and CDR2 sequences are SGHTA and FQGNSA. Trimming removed 1 base from V and 2 bases from J, with 12 bases in between. This CDR3 contains 16 residues. The CDR3 loop reads CASSLGPGQGNQPQHF. The CDR3 region has the DNA TGTGCCAGCAGCTTAGGGCCCGGGCAGGGCAATCAGCCCCAGCATTTT.

The V and J genes are TRBV12-3 or TRBV12-4 and TRBJ2-1; D is perhaps TRBD1 (6 bases). The CDR3 consists of 13 residues. V lost 2 bases and J lost 7, with 9 bases in between. As DNA, the CDR3 is TGTGCCAGCAGTTTAAGGGGGACGAATGAGCAGTTCTTC. It yields the protein CASSLRGTNEQFF.

The rearrangement joins TRBV7-2 to TRBJ1-1; D is undetermined. V lost 2 bases, J lost 0 bases, and 7 bases lay in between. The CDR3 is 14 residues long. The germline V gene encodes CDR1 SGHTA and CDR2 FQGNSA. CDR3 nucleotides: TGTGCCAGCAGCTTATTTGGGGTGAACACTGAAGCTTTCTTT. It translates to CASSLFGVNTEAFF.

This clone appeared once. CDR3 sequence (DNA): TGTGCCAGTAGTCCCTCGTGGGGACAGGGCAGTAGGGAGCAGTACTTC. Amino acids: CASSPSWGQGSREQYF. The chain joins TRBV19 to TRBJ2-7; 9 nucleotides line up with TRBD1. With V trimmed by 5 bases and J by 7 bases, 15 bases remained unmatched. Germline CDR1 LNHDA, CDR2 SQIVND (reference sequence). This CDR3 has 16 amino acids.

This clone has only one observation. J is TRBJ2-3 and V is TRBV7-9; TRBD2 matches 9 bases. CDR1 and CDR2 from the germline V gene are SEHNR and FQNEAQ (reference sequence). V lost 0 bases, J lost 2 bases, and 3 bases stayed unmatched. The CDR3 loop spans 16 amino acids. The CDR3 sequence is CASSLARGGATDTQYF. DNA of the CDR3: TGTGCCAGCAGCTTAGCGCGCGGGGGGGCCACAGATACGCAGTATTTT.

The chain carries TRBV11-3 and TRBJ2-1, with 11 nucleotides matching TRBD2. This CDR3 spans 16 amino acids. CDR1 is SGHNT, CDR2 YENEEA, per germline. After removal of 4 bases from V and 8 bases from J, the junction contained 10 bases not matched to a gene. The CDR3 spells CASSSTSGRFFDEQFF. CDR3 nucleotide sequence: TGTGCCAGCAGCTCAACTAGCGGGAGATTTTTCGATGAGCAGTTCTTC.

The chain recombines TRBV18 with TRBJ1-1, with 9 positions matching TRBD1. Trimming at V came to 3 bases and at J to 3 bases, leaving 5 bases not matched to a gene. Germline-derived CDR1 and CDR2 are KGHSH and LQKENI. The CDR3 covers 15 residues. CDR3 bases: TGTGCCAGCTCACCCACAGGGGGCCTGGACACTGAAGCTTTCTTT. It specifies CASSPTGGLDTEAFF. The full variable domain, rest sourced from reference TRBV18 and TRBJ1-1, is NAGVMQNPRHLVRRRGQEARLRCSPMKGHSHVYWYRQLPEEGLKFMVYLQKENIIDESGMPKERFSAEFPKEGPSILRIQQVVRGDSAAYFCASSPTGGLDTEAFFGQGTRLTVV.

The chain has TRBV5-1 and TRBJ2-3, with TRBD2 identical over 11 bases. Trimming took 3 bases from V and 1 from J; bases not matched to a gene: 13. CDR3 length: 19 residues. Germline loops: CDR1 SGHRS, CDR2 YFSETQ. The CDR3 sequence: CASSWSGTSGVIGTDTQYF. The DNA of the CDR3 is TGCGCCAGCAGCTGGAGCGGGACTAGCGGCGTGATAGGCACAGATACGCAGTATTTT.

CDR3 loop: CASSYLRRGTVYEQYF. CDR3 DNA: TGTGCCAGCAGTTACCTCCGACGGGGGACAGTCTACGAGCAGTACTTC. The chain couples TRBV6-2 or TRBV6-3 to TRBJ2-7; the D gene is possibly TRBD1 (7 bases). This CDR3 has 16 amino acids. The V end lost 2 bases, the J end lost 3 bases, and 17 bases lay between the germline ends. CDR1 is MNHEY, CDR2 SVGEGT, per germline.

The CDR3 DNA sequence: TGTGCCAGCTCACCATTGGGGACTAGCGGGAGGGCCTCCTACGAGCAGTACTTC. Translation: CASSPLGTSGRASYEQYF. The chain recombines TRBV18 with TRBJ2-7; TRBD2 matches 16 bases. Per the germline V gene, CDR1 is KGHSH and CDR2 is LQKENI. Germline trimming cut 2 bases from V and 0 bases from J; bases unmatched to any gene: 4. The CDR3 extends over 18 amino acids.

CDR3 DNA: TGTGCCAGCAGTTCTTCCGGGACGGGGGGAAACATTCAGTACTTC. Its translation is CASSSSGTGGNIQYF. The rearrangement joins TRBV28 to TRBJ2-4; 7 nucleotides line up with TRBD2. CDR3 size: 15 residues. Looked up from germline, CDR1 is MDHEN and CDR2 is SYDVKM. V lost 4 bases, J lost 6 bases, and 9 bases stayed unmatched.

The chain uses TRBV28 and TRBJ1-2; 9 positions match TRBD1. Per germline, CDR1 MDHEN and CDR2 SYDVKM. The CDR3 runs 12 residues. J lost 10 bases, V lost 6 bases, and 6 bases had no gene match. The CDR3 sequence is CASRQGARDYTF. The DNA of the CDR3 is TGTGCCAGCAGACAGGGGGCGCGGGACTACACCTTC.

A remark on this clone: Its ends do not fully match the called genes, so a read error is possible. The chain combines TRBV29-1 with TRBJ2-1; D uncertain. The germline CDR1 and CDR2 sequences are SQVTM and ANQGSEA. The CDR3 covers 11 residues. For the CDR3, the DNA is TGTTGGGTTAGCTCCTACAATGAGCAGTTCTTC. As protein: CWVSSYNEQFF.

The CDR3 loop reads CASSIIFVRRALNEQFF. As DNA, the CDR3 is TGTGCCAGTAGTATCATTTTCGTGCGCAGGGCGCTAAATGAGCAGTTCTTC. The J gene is TRBJ2-1, the V gene TRBV19; D might be TRBD1 (5 bases). Germline assignment: CDR1 LNHDA and CDR2 SQIVND (reference sequence). The V gene lost 3 bases and the J gene lost 7 bases, with 22 bases spanning the gap. The CDR3 runs to 17 residues.

The chain couples TRBV4-3 to TRBJ1-2; perhaps TRBD1 as D (5 bases). Germline values: CDR1 LGHNA, CDR2 YSLEER. The CDR3 loop spans 15 amino acids. Trimming left V 0 bases short and J 4 bases short, with 12 bases between. The DNA for the CDR3 is TGCGCCAGCAGCCAAGATGCCGGGACGGTCTATGGCTACACCTTC. Translation gives CASSQDAGTVYGYTF.

This chain uses TRBV4-2 with TRBJ2-3; 8 nucleotides align to TRBD2. The CDR3 runs 16 residues. Trimming at V came to 0 bases and at J to 5 bases, leaving 7 bases not matched to a gene. Germline values: CDR1 LGHNA, CDR2 YNFKEQ. The CDR3 loop reads CASSQEAGSGGDTQYF. Here the CDR3 DNA reads TGTGCCAGCAGCCAAGAAGCGGGCAGCGGGGGAGATACGCAGTATTTT.

This chain links TRBV3-1 (or the pseudogene TRBV3-2) with TRBJ1-1; no clear D. V lost 0 bases, J lost 7 bases, and 12 bases lay in between. CDR3 length equals 14 residues. Germline loops: CDR1 LGHDT, CDR2 YNNKEL (reference sequence). The CDR3: CASSQDIWQVEAFF. The DNA for the CDR3 is TGTGCCAGCAGCCAAGATATTTGGCAGGTTGAAGCTTTCTTT.

The rearrangement uses TRBV5-1 and TRBJ1-6; TRBD1 aligns across 10 bases. The CDR3 contains 15 residues. The V gene's germline CDR1 is SGHRS and CDR2 YFSETQ. V lost 2 bases and J lost 8; bases outside the gene matches: 4. CDR3 sequence: CASSLPGTGDSPLHF. For the CDR3, the DNA is TGCGCCAGCAGCTTACCCGGGACAGGGGATTCACCCCTCCACTTT.

The chain is built from TRBV6-5 and TRBJ1-5; 7 positions match TRBD1. The CDR3 totals 15 residues. The V and J ends lost 6 bases and 7 bases, in that order; junction bases with no gene match: 12. Germline CDR1 is MNHEY and CDR2 is SVGAGI. CDR3 in DNA: TGTGCCAGCAGCCAAGGAACAGGGGTGGGGCAGCCCCAGCATTTT. This codes for CASSQGTGVGQPQHF.